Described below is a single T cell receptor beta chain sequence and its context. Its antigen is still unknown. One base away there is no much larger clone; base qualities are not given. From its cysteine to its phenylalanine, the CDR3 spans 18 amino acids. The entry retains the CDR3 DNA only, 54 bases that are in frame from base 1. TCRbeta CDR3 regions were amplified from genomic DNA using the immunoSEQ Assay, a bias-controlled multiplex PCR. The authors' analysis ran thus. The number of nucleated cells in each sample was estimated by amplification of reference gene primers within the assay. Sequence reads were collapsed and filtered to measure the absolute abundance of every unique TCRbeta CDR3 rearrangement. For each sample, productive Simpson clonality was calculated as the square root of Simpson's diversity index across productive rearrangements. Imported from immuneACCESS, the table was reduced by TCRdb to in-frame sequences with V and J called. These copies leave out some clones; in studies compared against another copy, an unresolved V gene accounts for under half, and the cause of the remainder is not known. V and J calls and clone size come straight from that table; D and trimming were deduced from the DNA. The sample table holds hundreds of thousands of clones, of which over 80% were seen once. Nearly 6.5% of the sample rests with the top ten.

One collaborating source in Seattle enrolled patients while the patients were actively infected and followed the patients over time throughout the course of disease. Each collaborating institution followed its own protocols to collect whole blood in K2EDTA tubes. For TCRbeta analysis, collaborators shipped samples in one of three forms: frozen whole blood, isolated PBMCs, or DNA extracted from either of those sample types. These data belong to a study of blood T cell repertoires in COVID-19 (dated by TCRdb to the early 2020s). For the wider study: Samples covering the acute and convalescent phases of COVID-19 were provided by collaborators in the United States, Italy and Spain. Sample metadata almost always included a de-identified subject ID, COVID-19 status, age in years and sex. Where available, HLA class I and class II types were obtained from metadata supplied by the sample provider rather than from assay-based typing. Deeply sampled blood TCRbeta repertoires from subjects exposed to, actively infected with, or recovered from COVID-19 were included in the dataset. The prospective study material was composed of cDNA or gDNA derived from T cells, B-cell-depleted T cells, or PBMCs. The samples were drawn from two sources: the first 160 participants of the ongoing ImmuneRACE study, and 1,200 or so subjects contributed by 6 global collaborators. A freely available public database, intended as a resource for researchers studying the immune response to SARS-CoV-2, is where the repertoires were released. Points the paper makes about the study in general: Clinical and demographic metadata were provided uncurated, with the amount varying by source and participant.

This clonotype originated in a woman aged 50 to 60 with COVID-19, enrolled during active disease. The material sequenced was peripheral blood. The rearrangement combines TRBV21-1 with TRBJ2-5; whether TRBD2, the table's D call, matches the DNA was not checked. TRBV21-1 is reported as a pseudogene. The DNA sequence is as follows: TGTGCCAGCAGCAAAAGGCGGGGACTAGCGGGTCCACAAGAGACCCAGTACTTC. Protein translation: CASSKRRGLAGPQETQYF.